This T cell receptor beta chain stems from a study of blood T cell repertoires in COVID-19. About the research overall: From the United States, Italy and Spain came samples of acute and convalescent COVID-19. Sources were T cells, B-cell-depleted T cells, or PBMCs; the material itself was cDNA or gDNA.

This clone has just one count. A read error may account for a junction end that differs from germline. In the authors' workflow: Nucleated cell counts were estimated from reference gene primer amplification. Using immunoSEQ multiplex PCR, the repertoire was profiled, and TCRdb retains in-frame clones only, with some absent. V, J and clone size reflect that table, while D and trimming were determined from the DNA. The sample shows some 150,000 clones, 80% to 90% of them seen only once. The CDR3 spans 16 residues. Germline CDR1 and CDR2: SGDLS and YYNGEE. This chain uses TRBV9 with TRBJ2-5, with 7 bases that match TRBD1. The TCR comes from a woman aged 60-75 years with active COVID-19. Input material: peripheral blood. CDR3 nucleotides: TGTGCCAGCAGCGTAGCCGGGACAGCCGACCAAGAGATCCAGTACTTC. Encoded protein: CASSVAGTADQEIQYF.